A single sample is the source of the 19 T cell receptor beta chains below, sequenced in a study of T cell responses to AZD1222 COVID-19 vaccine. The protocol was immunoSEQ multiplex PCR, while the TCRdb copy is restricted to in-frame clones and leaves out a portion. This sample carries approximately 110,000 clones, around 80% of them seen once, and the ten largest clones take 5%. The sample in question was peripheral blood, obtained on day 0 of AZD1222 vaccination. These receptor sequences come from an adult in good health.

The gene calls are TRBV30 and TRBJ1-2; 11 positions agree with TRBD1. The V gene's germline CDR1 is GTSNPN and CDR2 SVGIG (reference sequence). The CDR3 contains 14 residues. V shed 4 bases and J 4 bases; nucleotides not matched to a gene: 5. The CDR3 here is CAWKKDRGLYGYTF. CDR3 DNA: TGTGCCTGGAAAAAGGACAGGGGGCTCTATGGCTACACCTTC.

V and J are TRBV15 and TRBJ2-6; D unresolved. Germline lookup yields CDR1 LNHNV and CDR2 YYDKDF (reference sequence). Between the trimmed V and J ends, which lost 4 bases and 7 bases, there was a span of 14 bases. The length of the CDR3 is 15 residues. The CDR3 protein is CATSNLDQDANVLTF. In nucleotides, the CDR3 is TGTGCCACCAGCAATTTGGACCAAGACGCCAACGTCCTGACTTTC.

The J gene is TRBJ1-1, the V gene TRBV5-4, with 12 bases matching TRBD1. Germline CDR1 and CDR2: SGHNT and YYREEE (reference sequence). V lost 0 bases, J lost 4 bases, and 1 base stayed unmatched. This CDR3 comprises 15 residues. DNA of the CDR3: TGTGCCAGCAGCTTGGGGGACAGGGGGCGCACTGAAGCTTTCTTT. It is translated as CASSLGDRGRTEAFF.

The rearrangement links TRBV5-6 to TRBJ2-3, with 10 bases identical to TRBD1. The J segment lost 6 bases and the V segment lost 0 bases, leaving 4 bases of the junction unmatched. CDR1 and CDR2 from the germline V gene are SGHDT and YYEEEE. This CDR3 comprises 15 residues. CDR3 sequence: CASSLGGQGLDTQYF. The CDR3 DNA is TGTGCCAGCAGCTTGGGGGGACAGGGGTTGGATACGCAGTATTTT.

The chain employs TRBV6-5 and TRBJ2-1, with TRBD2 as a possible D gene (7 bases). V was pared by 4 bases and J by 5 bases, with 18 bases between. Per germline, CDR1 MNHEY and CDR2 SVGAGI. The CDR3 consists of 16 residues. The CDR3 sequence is CASSSPRGGQNNEQFF. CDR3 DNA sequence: TGTGCCAGCAGTTCCCCTCGCGGGGGCCAAAACAATGAGCAGTTCTTC.

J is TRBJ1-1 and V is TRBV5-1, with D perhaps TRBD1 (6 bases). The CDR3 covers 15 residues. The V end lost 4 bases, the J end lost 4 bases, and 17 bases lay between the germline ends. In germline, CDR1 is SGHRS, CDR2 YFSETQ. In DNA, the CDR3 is TGCGCCAGCAGCCCAAGGGGGGGAGGGGGCACTGAAGCTTTCTTT. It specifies CASSPRGGGGTEAFF.

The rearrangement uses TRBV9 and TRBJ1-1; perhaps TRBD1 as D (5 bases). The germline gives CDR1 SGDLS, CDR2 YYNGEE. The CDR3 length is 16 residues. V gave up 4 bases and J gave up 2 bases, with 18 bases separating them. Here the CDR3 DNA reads TGTGCCAGCAGCCCCTTTTGGGGGAGCAAAAACACTGAAGCTTTCTTT. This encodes CASSPFWGSKNTEAFF.

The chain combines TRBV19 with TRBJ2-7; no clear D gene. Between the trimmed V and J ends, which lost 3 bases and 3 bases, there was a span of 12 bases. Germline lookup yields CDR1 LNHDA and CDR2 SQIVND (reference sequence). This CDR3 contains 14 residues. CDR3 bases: TGTGCCAGTAGTATCGGTCAGGACCTCTACGAGCAGTACTTC. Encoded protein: CASSIGQDLYEQYF.

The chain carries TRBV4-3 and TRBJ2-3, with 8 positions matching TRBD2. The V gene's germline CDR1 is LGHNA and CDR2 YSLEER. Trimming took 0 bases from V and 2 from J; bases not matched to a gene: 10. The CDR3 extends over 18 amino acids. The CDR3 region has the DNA TGCGCCAGCAGCCAAGAGGTTTCGGTAGCGGGGCACACAGATACGCAGTATTTT. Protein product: CASSQEVSVAGHTDTQYF.

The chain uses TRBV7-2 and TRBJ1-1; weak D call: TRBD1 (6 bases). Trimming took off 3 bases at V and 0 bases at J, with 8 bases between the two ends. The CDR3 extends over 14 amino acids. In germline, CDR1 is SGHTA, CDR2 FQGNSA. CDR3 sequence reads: CASSFRGMNTEAFF. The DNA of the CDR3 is TGTGCCAGCAGCTTTAGGGGGATGAACACTGAAGCTTTCTTT. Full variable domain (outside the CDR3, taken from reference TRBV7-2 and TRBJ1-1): GAGVSQSPSNKVTEKGKDVELRCDPISGHTALYWYRQSLGQGLEFLIYFQGNSAPDKSGLPSDRFSAERTGGSVSTLTIQRTQQEDSAVYLCASSFRGMNTEAFFGQGTRLTVV.

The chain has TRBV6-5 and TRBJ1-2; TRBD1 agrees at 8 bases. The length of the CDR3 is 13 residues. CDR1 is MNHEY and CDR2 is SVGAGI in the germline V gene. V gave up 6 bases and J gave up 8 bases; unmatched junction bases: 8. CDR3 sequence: CASSHGQGAGYTF. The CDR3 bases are TGTGCCAGCAGCCACGGACAGGGCGCGGGCTACACCTTC.

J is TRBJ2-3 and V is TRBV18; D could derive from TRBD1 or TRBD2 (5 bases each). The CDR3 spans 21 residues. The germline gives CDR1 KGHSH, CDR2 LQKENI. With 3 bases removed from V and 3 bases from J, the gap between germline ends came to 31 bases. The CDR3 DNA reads TGTGCCAGCTCACCCACCAGGAGGAAACAGGCGGCCCCCGCTGTGACAGATACGCAGTATTTT. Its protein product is CASSPTRRKQAAPAVTDTQYF.

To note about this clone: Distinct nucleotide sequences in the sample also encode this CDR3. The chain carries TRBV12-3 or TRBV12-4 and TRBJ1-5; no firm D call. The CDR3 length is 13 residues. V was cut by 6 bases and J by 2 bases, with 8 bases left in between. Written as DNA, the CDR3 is TGTGCCAGCAGCCAAAATGGCAATCAGCCCCAGCATTTT. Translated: CASSQNGNQPQHF.

In nucleotides, the CDR3 is TGCGCCAGCAGCTTGACTAGCGGGGGGATAGAGACCCAGTACTTC. Its translation: CASSLTSGGIETQYF. The V gene is TRBV5-1, the J gene TRBJ2-5; 12 nucleotides line up with TRBD2. The CDR3 loop spans 15 amino acids. The J segment lost 4 bases and the V segment lost 1 base, leaving 2 bases of the junction unmatched. Germline lookup yields CDR1 SGHRS and CDR2 YFSETQ.

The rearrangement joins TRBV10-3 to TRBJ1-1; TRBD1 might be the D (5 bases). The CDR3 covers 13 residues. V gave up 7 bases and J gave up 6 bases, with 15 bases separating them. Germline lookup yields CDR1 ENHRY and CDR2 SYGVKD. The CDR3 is CAITADSMAEAFF. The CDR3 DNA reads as TGTGCCATCACCGCCGACAGTATGGCTGAAGCTTTCTTT.

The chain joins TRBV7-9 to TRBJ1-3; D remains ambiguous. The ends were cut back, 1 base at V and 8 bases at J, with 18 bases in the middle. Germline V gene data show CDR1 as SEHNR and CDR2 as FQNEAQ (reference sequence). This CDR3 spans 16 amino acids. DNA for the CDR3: TGTGCCAGCAGCTTAGTCTTGGATTCTTTTAGGGACACCATATATTTT. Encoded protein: CASSLVLDSFRDTIYF. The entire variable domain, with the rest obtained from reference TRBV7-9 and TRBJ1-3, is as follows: DTGVSQNPRHKITKRGQNVTFRCDPISEHNRLYWYRQTLGQGPEFLTYFQNEAQLEKSRLLSDRFSAERPKGSFSTLEIQRTEQGDSAMYLCASSLVLDSFRDTIYFGEGSWLTVV.

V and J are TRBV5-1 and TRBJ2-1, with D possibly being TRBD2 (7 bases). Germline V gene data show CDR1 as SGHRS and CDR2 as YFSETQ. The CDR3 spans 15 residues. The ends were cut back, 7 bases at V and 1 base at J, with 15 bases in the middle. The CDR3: CASSEGGNSYNEQFF. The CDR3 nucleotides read TGCGCCAGCTCCGAGGGGGGGAATTCCTACAATGAGCAGTTCTTC. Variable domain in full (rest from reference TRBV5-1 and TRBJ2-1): KAGVTQTPRYLIKTRGQQVTLSCSPISGHRSVSWYQQTPGQGLQFLFEYFSETQRNKGNFPGRFSGRQFSNSRSEMNVSTLELGDSALYLCASSEGGNSYNEQFFGPGTRLTVL.

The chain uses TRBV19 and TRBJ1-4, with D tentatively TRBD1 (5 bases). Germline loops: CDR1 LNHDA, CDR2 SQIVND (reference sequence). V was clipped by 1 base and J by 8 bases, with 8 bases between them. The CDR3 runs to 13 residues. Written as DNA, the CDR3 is TGTGCCAGTAGTATAGGTGGGGGGGAAAAACTGTTTTTT. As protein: CASSIGGGEKLFF.

The CDR3 nucleotides are TGTGCCAGCAGCGGGACAGGGGGCCCCGGGGAGCTGTTTTTT. The encoded protein is CASSGTGGPGELFF. This sequence joins TRBV6-5 and TRBJ2-2, with 12 bases aligning to TRBD1. The CDR3 contains 14 residues. J lost 6 bases, V lost 6 bases, and 2 bases had no gene match. The germline gives CDR1 MNHEY, CDR2 SVGAGI.